This entry lists 23 T cell receptor beta chains sequenced from one sample in a study of blood T cell repertoires in COVID-19. The method was immunoSEQ multiplex PCR; TCRdb's version includes in-frame clones alone and lacks a portion of them. This table has 470,000 or so clones, 70% to 90% appearing once. The sample taken for sequencing was peripheral blood. The receptor set was obtained from a human donor in a cohort sampled during active COVID-19.

This rearrangement joins TRBV7-2 to TRBJ2-7; 8 nucleotides line up with TRBD1. Per the germline V gene, CDR1 is SGHTA and CDR2 is FQGNSA. V lost 1 base to trimming and J lost 3 bases; unmatched junction nucleotides: 5. This CDR3 is 15 amino acids long. As DNA, the CDR3 is TGTGCCAGCAGCTTAGAACAGGGGGTCGGCTACGAGCAGTACTTC. This sequence encodes CASSLEQGVGYEQYF.

This chain joins TRBV9 and TRBJ1-2, with TRBD1 matching 8 bases. V shed 2 bases and J 4 bases; nucleotides not matched to a gene: 7. Germline-derived CDR1 and CDR2 are SGDLS and YYNGEE. The CDR3 has 15 residues. For the CDR3, the DNA is TGTGCCAGCAGCGTGACGGGACAGGCCGGCTATGGCTACACCTTC. It yields the protein CASSVTGQAGYGYTF.

The chain has TRBV29-1 and TRBJ1-2; a weak D match, TRBD1 (5 bases). CDR3 size: 14 residues. V was pared by 1 base and J by 6 bases, with 15 bases between. Germline lookup yields CDR1 SQVTM and CDR2 ANQGSEA. The CDR3, as DNA: TGCAGCGTTGAAGTACCCTTCCTAGGGGATGGCTACACCTTC. This sequence encodes CSVEVPFLGDGYTF.

The chain joins TRBV7-2 to TRBJ2-1; D perhaps matches TRBD1 (6 bases). The V end lost 1 base, the J end lost 6 bases, and 13 bases lay between the germline ends. The length of the CDR3 is 15 residues. CDR1 is SGHTA and CDR2 is FQGNSA in the germline V gene. The DNA of the CDR3 is TGTGCCAGCAGCTTAGGAGAGCTCAGGGGCAATGAGCAGTTCTTC. Translation gives CASSLGELRGNEQFF.

The chain recombines TRBV29-1 with TRBJ2-1; D unclear. The V gene lost 2 bases and the J gene lost 4 bases, with 6 bases spanning the gap. Germline CDR1 is SQVTM and CDR2 is ANQGSEA. The CDR3 runs to 12 residues. The CDR3 bases are TGCAGCGTTGAACCCCCTTACAATGAGCAGTTCTTC. Protein: CSVEPPYNEQFF.

V is TRBV30 and J is TRBJ1-3; a weak D match, TRBD1 (5 bases). V was pared by 3 bases and J by 1 base, with 10 bases between. Germline-derived CDR1 and CDR2 are GTSNPN and SVGIG (reference sequence). The CDR3 length is 14 residues. CDR3 coding DNA: TGTGCCTGGAGCCCCAGGGAATCTGGAAACACCATATATTTT. Translated: CAWSPRESGNTIYF.

Here the CDR3 DNA reads TGTGCCAGCAGCCAAGGGACAGGGGTTCCAGGCGGGGAGCTGTTTTTT. It encodes CASSQGTGVPGGELFF. The V gene is TRBV4-2, the J gene TRBJ2-2; 9 bases are a match to TRBD1. With 1 base clipped from V and 7 bases from J, the junction kept 7 bases outside the gene matches. The CDR3 has 16 amino acids. The V gene's germline CDR1 is LGHNA and CDR2 YNFKEQ.

The V gene is TRBV7-9, the J gene TRBJ1-1; TRBD1 agrees at 7 bases. CDR1 and CDR2 from the germline V gene are SEHNR and FQNEAQ (reference sequence). Trimming cost V 5 bases and J 11 bases; bases outside gene matches: 8. The CDR3 has 12 residues. The CDR3 spells CASSPEQGTAFF. The CDR3 nucleotides read TGTGCCAGCAGCCCAGAACAGGGGACGGCTTTCTTT.

J is TRBJ2-3 and V is TRBV5-1, with a weak D call TRBD1 (5 bases). Per germline, CDR1 SGHRS and CDR2 YFSETQ. The CDR3 is made up of 13 amino acids. The V and J ends lost 7 bases and 6 bases respectively, with 15 bases between them. The CDR3 DNA is TGCGCCAGCTCCTACCAGGGTGGGGATACGCAGTATTTT. Its protein product is CASSYQGGDTQYF.

The CDR3 DNA is TGTGCCTGGAGGGACAGGGAAACTGAAGCTTTCTTT. Its translation: CAWRDRETEAFF. V and J are TRBV30 and TRBJ1-1, with 8 nucleotides matching TRBD1. Germline values: CDR1 GTSNPN, CDR2 SVGIG (reference sequence). This CDR3 is 12 amino acids long. The J segment lost 5 bases and the V segment lost 3 bases, leaving 2 bases of the junction unmatched. Based on the CDR3 plus reference TRBV30 and TRBJ1-1, the full variable domain is SQTIHQWPATLVQPVGSPLSLECTVEGTSNPNLYWYRQAAGRGLQLLFYSVGIGQISSEVPQNLSASRPQDRQFILSSKKLLLSDSGFYLCAWRDRETEAFFGQGTRLTVV.

The J gene is TRBJ1-4, the V gene TRBV19; D ambiguous. The V gene lost 3 bases and the J gene lost 4 bases, with 6 bases spanning the gap. Germline loops: CDR1 LNHDA, CDR2 SQIVND (reference sequence). The CDR3 totals 13 residues. The CDR3 loop is CASSIRYNEKLFF. DNA for the CDR3: TGTGCCAGTAGTATCCGTTATAATGAAAAACTGTTTTTT.

The chain uses TRBV28 and TRBJ1-5; no firm D call. V lost 2 bases to trimming and J lost 4 bases, with 12 bases between them. Germline lookup yields CDR1 MDHEN and CDR2 SYDVKM. This CDR3 has 15 residues. The CDR3: CASSLPGKENQPQHF. As DNA, the CDR3 is TGTGCCAGCAGTTTACCCGGGAAAGAAAATCAGCCCCAGCATTTT.

This chain uses TRBV18 with TRBJ1-1; D is unresolved. Trimming took off 8 bases at V and 4 bases at J, with 14 bases between the two ends. This CDR3 spans 13 amino acids. CDR1 is KGHSH, CDR2 LQKENI, per germline. CDR3 region: CASPPELGTEAFF. CDR3 DNA sequence: TGTGCCAGCCCCCCGGAGTTGGGCACTGAAGCTTTCTTT.

A few counts support this clone. This sequence joins TRBV10-1 and TRBJ2-7; 8 bases align to TRBD1. The CDR3 extends over 15 amino acids. V gave up 2 bases and J gave up 1 base; unmatched junction bases: 4. Germline lookup yields CDR1 WNHNN and CDR2 SYGVQD (reference sequence). CDR3 residues: CASSEGQGRSYEQYF. In DNA, the CDR3 is TGCGCCAGCAGTGAGGGACAGGGTAGGTCCTACGAGCAGTACTTC.

On this clone itself: Other nucleotide sequences from this sample produce the same CDR3. The chain links TRBV5-1 to TRBJ2-2, with 7 bases that match TRBD2. This CDR3 is 15 amino acids long. Germline-derived CDR1 and CDR2 are SGHRS and YFSETQ. V was clipped by 4 bases and J by 4 bases; unmatched bases: 7. This CDR3 reads CASSLAEGGTGELFF. CDR3 nucleotide sequence: TGCGCCAGCAGCCTAGCGGAGGGCGGCACCGGGGAGCTGTTTTTT.

This chain uses TRBV9 with TRBJ2-1, with 8 bases identical to TRBD2. This CDR3 region has 14 residues. Per the germline V gene, CDR1 is SGDLS and CDR2 is YYNGEE. The junction had 6 bases not matched to a gene; V was cut back by 10 bases and J by 0 bases. CDR3 nucleotide sequence: TGTGCCTCTCGGACTAGCAGCTCCTACAATGAGCAGTTCTTC. It yields the protein CASRTSSSYNEQFF.

The gene calls are TRBV7-9 and TRBJ1-4, with 7 bases lining up with TRBD1. CDR3 length: 14 residues. V lost 3 bases to trimming and J lost 7 bases; unmatched junction nucleotides: 5. CDR1 is SEHNR and CDR2 is FQNEAQ in the germline V gene (reference sequence). The CDR3 DNA is TGTGCCAGCAGCTTCCGGACAGGAATTGAAAAACTGTTTTTT. Amino acids: CASSFRTGIEKLFF.

The chain carries TRBV30 and TRBJ1-6; 10 positions agree with TRBD1. The CDR3 length is 15 residues. V was clipped by 2 bases and J by 7 bases; unmatched bases: 5. The germline gives CDR1 GTSNPN, CDR2 SVGIG (reference sequence). CDR3 sequence: CAWSYSDRGNSPLHF. The CDR3 coding sequence is TGTGCCTGGAGTTACTCGGACAGGGGGAATTCACCCCTCCACTTT.

This chain uses TRBV3-1 (or the pseudogene TRBV3-2) with TRBJ2-3; 8 bases are a match to TRBD2. J gave up 2 bases and V 1 base, and 8 bases lay outside the gene matches. The CDR3 is made up of 17 amino acids. Per the germline V gene, CDR1 is LGHDT and CDR2 is YNNKEL (reference sequence). The CDR3 coding sequence is TGTGCCAGCAGCCAAGCCCTAGCGGGTGGGATCACAGATACGCAGTATTTT. Translated: CASSQALAGGITDTQYF.

This clone appeared once. The DNA for the CDR3 is TGCGCCAGCAGTTTTCTTTCGAACACCGGGGAGCTGTTTTTT. Translation gives CASSFLSNTGELFF. The chain is built from TRBV5-1 and TRBJ2-2, with unresolved D. This CDR3 contains 14 residues. Germline V CDR1 and CDR2: SGHRS, YFSETQ. V was pared by 5 bases and J by 0 bases, with 8 bases between.

The J gene is TRBJ1-1, the V gene TRBV4-1; no clear D gene. Germline V lookup: CDR1 MGHRA, CDR2 YSYEKL. The ends were cut back, 0 bases at V and 0 bases at J, with 20 bases in the middle. This CDR3 has 19 amino acids. CDR3 coding DNA: TGCGCCAGCAGCCAAGATCGATCGGGTAGGACTCTCATGAACACTGAAGCTTTCTTT. Its protein product is CASSQDRSGRTLMNTEAFF.

The gene calls are TRBV19 and TRBJ1-2; D not resolved. Per germline, CDR1 LNHDA and CDR2 SQIVND (reference sequence). V was trimmed by 4 bases and J by 0 bases, leaving 12 bases between them. The CDR3 has 15 amino acids. CDR3 coding DNA: TGTGCCAGTAGTAACAGACCGAGAGCTAACTATGGCTACACCTTC. Its translation is CASSNRPRANYGYTF.

V and J are TRBV6-1 and TRBJ1-5; D unresolved. The CDR3 is 12 amino acids. The germline V gene has CDR1 MNHNS and CDR2 SASEGT. V lost 2 bases, J lost 6 bases, and 5 bases lay in between. As DNA, the CDR3 is TGTGCCAGCAGTGAATCGGGTCAGCCCCAGCATTTT. As protein: CASSESGQPQHF.